The 22 T cell receptor beta chains given below trace back to one sample, sequenced in a study of blood T cell repertoires in COVID-19. The repertoire was sequenced with immunoSEQ multiplex PCR; TCRdb's copy has only in-frame clones and lacks some. The sample consists of 150,000 or so clones, approximately 80% of them appearing once. Material for sequencing was PBMCs or T cells enriched from blood (not recorded which). These receptor sequences come from a woman between 45 and 60 years old who had recovered from COVID-19.

This clone was counted between two and nine times. V and J are TRBV6-2 or TRBV6-3 and TRBJ2-1, with D possibly being TRBD1 (6 bases). V gave up 5 bases and J gave up 4 bases, with 9 bases separating them. Germline V gene sequence: CDR1 MNHEY, CDR2 SVGEGT. This CDR3 comprises 13 residues. For the CDR3, the DNA is TGTGCCAGCAGTCCCGACAGGTACAATGAGCAGTTCTTC. Protein sequence: CASSPDRYNEQFF.

The rearrangement links TRBV9 to TRBJ1-1, with TRBD1 identical over 7 bases. CDR1 SGDLS and CDR2 YYNGEE come from the germline V gene. The CDR3 is 16 residues long. The trim removed 3 bases at V and 3 bases at J, leaving 11 bases unmatched. CDR3 sequence reads: CASSETYGTEDTEAFF. CDR3 in DNA: TGTGCCAGCAGCGAGACCTACGGGACAGAGGACACTGAAGCTTTCTTT.

The chain joins TRBV2 to TRBJ2-1, with TRBD2 matching over 10 bases. V dropped 6 bases and J dropped 9; count of bases not matched to a gene: 11. CDR3 length equals 15 residues. Germline loops: CDR1 SNHLY, CDR2 FYNNEI. CDR3 bases: TGTGCCAGCAGGTTAGCGGGGGGCTTTAATAGTGAGCAGTTCTTC. Protein product: CASRLAGGFNSEQFF. The entire variable domain, with the rest obtained from reference TRBV2 and TRBJ2-1, is as follows: EPEVTQTPSHQVTQMGQEVILRCVPISNHLYFYWYRQILGQKVEFLVSFYNNEISEKSEIFDDQFSVERPDGSNFTLKIRSTKLEDSAMYFCASRLAGGFNSEQFFGPGTRLTVL.

This clone occurred a few times. This chain joins TRBV18 and TRBJ1-6; 7 bases line up with TRBD1. This CDR3 comprises 13 residues. CDR1 and CDR2 (germline): KGHSH, LQKENI. V was pared by 2 bases and J by 10 bases, with 2 bases of the junction left unmatched. CDR3 region: CASSPGTESPLHF. Written as DNA, the CDR3 is TGTGCCAGCTCACCAGGGACAGAATCACCCCTCCACTTT.

As concerns this clone: One junction end disagrees with the germline gene, perhaps due to a read error. This sequence joins TRBV6-5 and TRBJ1-5, with D uncertain. CDR1 is MNHEY, CDR2 SVGAGI, per germline. This CDR3 contains 15 residues. The CDR3 sequence is CASSSKNGNNQPQHF. The CDR3 nucleotides are TGTGCCAGTAGTTCGAAAAACGGGAATAATCAGCCCCAGCATTTT.

The chain's CDR3 is CASRVLAANTIYF. The CDR3 DNA reads TGTGCCAGCAGGGTCCTGGCGGCAAACACCATATATTTT. V is TRBV2 and J is TRBJ1-3; D ambiguous. This CDR3 has 13 amino acids. The germline gives CDR1 SNHLY, CDR2 FYNNEI. V was shortened by 6 bases and J by 6 bases, with 12 bases between the two germline ends.

The V call is TRBV28, the J call TRBJ1-3, with 9 nucleotides matching TRBD1. Unmatched junction bases numbered 10, after V lost 2 bases and J lost 8 bases. Germline values: CDR1 MDHEN, CDR2 SYDVKM. The CDR3 totals 16 residues. The DNA of the CDR3 is TGTGCCAGCAGTTTACGCCCGGGACAGGGTGTATACACCATATATTTT. It translates to CASSLRPGQGVYTIYF.

This chain connects TRBV29-1 to TRBJ2-7; TRBD2 matches at 9 bases. The V and J ends lost 6 bases and 4 bases, in that order; junction bases with no gene match: 13. Germline V CDR1 and CDR2: SQVTM, ANQGSEA. The CDR3 contains 15 residues. CDR3 DNA sequence: TGCAGCGTGGGGCGGGTGAATAGCGGGAGTTACGAGCAGTACTTC. Encoded protein: CSVGRVNSGSYEQYF.

The chain has TRBV18 and TRBJ2-7; TRBD1 aligns across 9 bases. With 3 bases clipped from V and 3 bases from J, the junction kept 3 bases outside the gene matches. This CDR3 contains 14 residues. In germline, CDR1 is KGHSH, CDR2 LQKENI. The CDR3 DNA follows: TGTGCCAGCTCACCGGACAGGGGCCACTACGAGCAGTACTTC. Translation gives CASSPDRGHYEQYF.

The CDR3 reads CASSPSLGGRTEAFF. The CDR3, as DNA: TGTGCCAGCAGCCCGAGCTTGGGTGGGAGGACTGAAGCTTTCTTT. This sequence joins TRBV3-1 (or the pseudogene TRBV3-2) and TRBJ1-1; D gene uncertain. Trimming shortened V by 4 bases and J by 5 bases, and 17 bases separated the two germline ends. The CDR3 runs 15 residues. In germline, CDR1 is LGHDT, CDR2 YNNKEL (reference sequence).

This chain joins TRBV9 and TRBJ1-1, with 8 bases aligning to TRBD1. This CDR3 has 16 amino acids. With 4 bases clipped from V and 4 bases from J, the junction kept 12 bases outside the gene matches. The germline V gene encodes CDR1 SGDLS and CDR2 YYNGEE. The CDR3 DNA reads as TGTGCCAGCAGCTTTGATTCAGGGGGCATCGGCACTGAAGCTTTCTTT. Amino acid sequence: CASSFDSGGIGTEAFF.

This clone has only one observation. The J gene is TRBJ2-3, the V gene TRBV2, with D possibly TRBD2 on 7 matching bases. Germline lookup yields CDR1 SNHLY and CDR2 FYNNEI. V was clipped by 4 bases and J by 10 bases, with 9 bases between them. This CDR3 has 11 amino acids. The CDR3 DNA sequence: TGTGCCAGCAGTGGGGGGGGCCCGCAGTATTTT. It translates to CASSGGGPQYF. Variable domain in full (rest from reference TRBV2 and TRBJ2-3): EPEVTQTPSHQVTQMGQEVILRCVPISNHLYFYWYRQILGQKVEFLVSFYNNEISEKSEIFDDQFSVERPDGSNFTLKIRSTKLEDSAMYFCASSGGGPQYFGPGTRLTVL.

The rearrangement links TRBV5-1 to TRBJ2-2, with D hard to call. CDR1 and CDR2 (germline): SGHRS, YFSETQ. V lost 0 bases to trimming and J lost 3 bases, with 9 bases between them. The CDR3 has 15 amino acids. Here the CDR3 reads CASSLVPGDTGELFF. CDR3 in DNA: TGCGCCAGCAGCTTGGTTCCGGGTGACACCGGGGAGCTGTTTTTT.

The rearrangement uses TRBV19 and TRBJ1-5; D call uncertain. Trimming cost V 8 bases and J 3 bases, with 14 bases left between them. The V gene's germline CDR1 is LNHDA and CDR2 SQIVND (reference sequence). The CDR3 spans 14 residues. The CDR3: CASFSLGDNQPQHF. DNA of the CDR3: TGTGCCAGTTTCAGTCTAGGAGACAATCAGCCCCAGCATTTT.

In DNA form, the CDR3 reads TGTGCCACCAGTGGGGTCCGAGCGGCAGGGGGAAACACCGGGGAGCTGTTTTTT. It specifies CATSGVRAAGGNTGELFF. The rearrangement uses TRBV24-1 and TRBJ2-2; TRBD1 matches at 7 bases. The ends lost 5 bases at V and 2 bases at J; junction bases unmatched: 13. The CDR3 is 18 amino acids. The germline CDR1 and CDR2 sequences are KGHDR and SFDVKD.

J is TRBJ2-2 and V is TRBV28; TRBD1 aligns across 8 bases. The junction had 16 bases not matched to a gene; V was cut back by 2 bases and J by 8 bases. Germline V gene data show CDR1 as MDHEN and CDR2 as SYDVKM. This CDR3 region has 18 residues. The CDR3 coding sequence is TGTGCCAGCAGTTTAGGTGCCAGGGGGCGCATTGTTGTTGGGGAGCTGTTTTTT. It yields the protein CASSLGARGRIVVGELFF.

This clone was detected a few times. This sequence joins TRBV6-5 and TRBJ1-1, with D possibly TRBD1 on 6 matching bases. CDR1 and CDR2 (germline): MNHEY, SVGAGI. The CDR3 is 16 residues long. V lost 0 bases, J lost 4 bases, and 15 bases lay in between. CDR3 nucleotide sequence: TGTGCCAGCAGTTACTCGGCGACAGGTCCACTCACTGAAGCTTTCTTT. The encoded protein is CASSYSATGPLTEAFF.

The chain couples TRBV28 to TRBJ2-7, with D possibly TRBD2 on 6 matching bases. Germline CDR1 MDHEN, CDR2 SYDVKM. This CDR3 has 13 residues. The ends were cut back, 5 bases at V and 9 bases at J, with 17 bases in the middle. As DNA, the CDR3 is TGTGCCAGCAGTCCGGGACTGCTGCCCGCGCAGTACTTC. It yields the protein CASSPGLLPAQYF.

As concerns this clone: Germline and junction disagree at one end, which may indicate a read error. The rearrangement joins TRBV19 to TRBJ2-5, with 7 bases that match TRBD1. CDR1 is LNHDA, CDR2 SQIVND, per germline (reference sequence). The CDR3 covers 14 residues. The CDR3 DNA follows: TGTGCCAGTAGTGGGGGACAGCCGAGAGAGGCCCAGTACTTC. Protein sequence: CASSGGQPREAQYF. Filled out from reference TRBV19 and TRBJ2-5, the complete variable domain reads DGGITQSPKYLFRKEGQNVTLSCEQNLNHDAMYWYRQDPGQGLRLIYYSQIVNDFQKGDIAEGYSVSREKKESFPLTVTSAQKNPTAFYLCASSGGQPREAQYFGPGTRLLVL.

Turning to this clone: The sample carries other DNA sequences with the same CDR3. CDR3 loop: CASSLGGGATDTQYF. The CDR3 DNA reads TGCGCCAGCAGCTTGGGCGGGGGGGCAACAGATACGCAGTATTTT. The V call is TRBV5-1, the J call TRBJ2-3; 9 bases align to TRBD2. Trimming removed 0 bases from V and 3 bases from J; junction bases left unmatched: 2. Germline CDR1 is SGHRS and CDR2 is YFSETQ. The CDR3 spans 15 residues.

The chain joins TRBV24-1 to TRBJ2-7, with D maybe TRBD2 (6 bases). CDR1 KGHDR and CDR2 SFDVKD come from the germline V gene. This CDR3 comprises 19 residues. V dropped 2 bases and J dropped 0 bases, with 22 bases sitting between them. DNA of the CDR3: TGTGCCACCAGTGATTCTAAGGGACTCCGGTCCGGCTACTCCTACGAGCAGTACTTC. As protein: CATSDSKGLRSGYSYEQYF.

The V gene is TRBV4-2, the J gene TRBJ1-3; TRBD1 aligns across 7 bases. V lost 2 bases, J lost 2 bases, and 0 bases stayed unmatched. The CDR3 has 14 amino acids. The germline CDR1 and CDR2 sequences are LGHNA and YNFKEQ. The CDR3 DNA follows: TGTGCCAGCAGCCAAACAGGGGCTGGAAACACCATATATTTT. Its translation is CASSQTGAGNTIYF.